Listed here are 15 T cell receptor beta chains from one sample, sequenced in a study of breast tumors, draining lymph nodes, adjacent tissues. TCRdb redid the calling of the multiplex PCR reads with MiXCR, one entry per CDR3 protein. The profile shows about 180,000 distinct CDR3 sequences, around a third of them singletons. The lymph nodes were axillary draining lymph nodes from breast cancer patients. The sample taken for sequencing was axillary lymph node tissue. The receptors were sampled from a female donor with breast cancer. Some clones in this sample may be carry-over from other donors' samples.

The genes are TRBV28 and TRBJ2-7; 11 nucleotides line up with TRBD2. V was clipped by 3 bases and J by 6 bases; unmatched bases: 4. The CDR3 extends over 14 amino acids. The germline V gene has CDR1 MDHEN and CDR2 SYDVKM. CDR3 sequence reads: CASSFELAGVEQYF. In DNA form, the CDR3 reads TGTGCCAGCAGTTTCGAACTAGCGGGAGTCGAGCAGTACTTC.

The chain links TRBV19 to TRBJ1-4; no clear D. Trimming took off 5 bases at V and 3 bases at J, with 16 bases between the two ends. The CDR3 runs 16 residues. Germline V gene sequence: CDR1 LNHDA, CDR2 SQIVND (reference sequence). This CDR3 reads CASSDVAGGPNEKLFF. CDR3 nucleotide sequence: TGTGCCAGTAGTGACGTTGCGGGAGGGCCTAATGAAAAACTGTTTTTT.

The table lists this clonotype with a count of one. The rearrangement uses TRBV27 and TRBJ2-3; TRBD1 agrees at 8 bases. In germline, CDR1 is MNHEY, CDR2 SMNVEV (reference sequence). V lost 4 bases, J lost 0 bases, and 9 bases stayed unmatched. The CDR3 loop spans 17 amino acids. The DNA of the CDR3 is TGTGCCAGCAGTTCCCTGGACAGGGTTGCTAGCACAGATACGCAGTATTTT. It codes for CASSSLDRVASTDTQYF.

In the case of this clonotype: The CDR3 end shows no conserved phenylalanine or tryptophan, and so a read error is likely. The gene calls are TRBV9 and TRBJ2-3; 9 positions match TRBD1. The germline gives CDR1 SGDLS, CDR2 YYNGEE. The J segment lost 6 bases and the V segment lost 2 bases, leaving 4 bases of the junction unmatched. The CDR3 runs to 14 residues. The CDR3 DNA follows: TGTGCCAGCAGCGTTACAGGGGGCGCGGATACGCAGTATATT. This gives the protein CASSVTGGADTQYI.

Concerning this clonotype: A much larger clone differs from this one at a single base, so this may be a read error. The genes are TRBV12-3 or TRBV12-4 and TRBJ2-2; 8 bases are shared with TRBD1. The CDR3 extends over 15 amino acids. CDR3 bases: TGTGCCAGCAGTGTCTCAGGGGGCCTCACCAGGGAGCTGTTTTTT. Its translation: CASSVSGGLTRELFF.

The chain uses TRBV5-1 and TRBJ1-2; D gene uncertain. Germline V gene lookup returns CDR1 SGHRS and CDR2 YFSETQ. The V end lost 4 bases, the J end lost 3 bases, and 19 bases lay between the germline ends. The CDR3 sequence is 16 residues long. The CDR3 DNA follows: TGCGCCAGCAGCCCCCGGGCTGTGGGATGCTACTATGGCTACACCTTC. Protein: CASSPRAVGCYYGYTF.

Turning to this clonotype: Possible read error: a much larger clone is one base away. V and J are TRBV5-5 and TRBJ2-7; no firm D call. The CDR3 consists of 14 residues. Trimming pared 2 bases from V and 4 bases from J, leaving 13 bases between. CDR1 SGHKS and CDR2 YYEKEE come from the germline V gene (reference sequence). CDR3 protein: CASSFASTGYEQYF. In DNA, the CDR3 is TGTGCCAGCAGCTTTGCATCAACCGGTTACGAGCAGTACTTC.

Note on this clonotype: At one end, the junction sequence differs from germline, possibly due to a read error. The V call is TRBV6-5, the J call TRBJ1-1, with D possibly matching TRBD1 (5 bases). This CDR3 spans 14 amino acids. The V gene's germline CDR1 is MNHEY and CDR2 SVGAGI. CDR3 loop: CASKRGRDYTEAFF. CDR3 DNA sequence: TGTGCCAGCAAAAGAGGCAGGGATTACACTGAAGCGTTCTTT.

This clonotype was picked up many times. The V and J genes are TRBV6-2 or TRBV6-3 and TRBJ1-6; 9 nucleotides align to TRBD1. The CDR3 spans 17 residues. CDR1 is MNHEY and CDR2 is SVGEGT in the germline V gene. After removal of 2 bases from V and 10 bases from J, the junction contained 12 bases not matched to a gene. CDR3 loop: CASSYHSTGGFKSPLHF. In DNA form, the CDR3 reads TGTGCCAGCAGTTACCATTCTACAGGGGGCTTTAAGTCACCCCTCCACTTT.

The chain joins TRBV3-1 to TRBJ1-3, with 10 bases lining up with TRBD1. This CDR3 is 16 amino acids long. Germline-derived CDR1 and CDR2 are LGHDT and YNNKEL (reference sequence). Losses at the gene ends were 1 base for V and 3 bases for J; bases not matched to a gene: 3. The DNA for the CDR3 is TGTGCCAGCAGCCAAGGACAGGGGGCCTTTGGAAACACCATATATTTT. This codes for CASSQGQGAFGNTIYF.

Details on this clonotype: This may be a read error: a much more frequent sequence differs by one nucleotide. The chain recombines TRBV5-6 with TRBJ2-4; D is possibly TRBD2 (6 bases). The CDR3 consists of 15 residues. CDR1 SGHDT and CDR2 YYEEEE come from the germline V gene. The V end lost 10 bases, the J end lost 0 bases, and 17 bases lay between the germline ends. Here the CDR3 DNA reads TGTGCCGGCTCGGTGCCAGCGGGAGCCAAAAACATTCAGTACTTC. As protein: CAGSVPAGAKNIQYF. The full variable domain, in which reference TRBV5-6 and TRBJ2-4 provide the parts outside the CDR3, is DAGVTQSPTHLIKTRGQQVTLRCSPKSGHDTVSWYQQALGQGPQFIFQYYEEEERQRGNFPDRFSGHQFPNYSSELNVNALLLGDSALYLCAGSVPAGAKNIQYFGAGTRLSVL.

Notes on this clonotype: A much larger clone is a single base away; this may be a read error. The rearrangement links TRBV18 to TRBJ2-7; D is undetermined. Per germline, CDR1 KGHSH and CDR2 LQKENI. This CDR3 region has 11 residues. The CDR3 loop is CASSPELEKYF. Written as DNA, the CDR3 is TGTGCCAGCTCACCAGAGCTCGAGAAGTACTTC.

The rearrangement joins TRBV7-9 to TRBJ1-3; D unclear. Per germline, CDR1 SEHNR and CDR2 FQNEAQ (reference sequence). Deletions cut 5 bases from V and 8 bases from J, with 10 bases between. This CDR3 comprises 12 residues. DNA for the CDR3: TGTGCCAGCAGCGCCTACCGGGACACCATATATTTT. Protein: CASSAYRDTIYF.

Concerning this clonotype itself: With a much larger clone just one base away, this may be a read error. The V call is TRBV19, the J call TRBJ2-7, with D perhaps TRBD2 (5 bases). Germline CDR1 and CDR2: LNHDA and SQIVND (reference sequence). CDR3 length equals 14 residues. CDR3 sequence (DNA): TGTGCCGGTAGTATAGTCCTGCGAGACTCGGGGAAAATTTTC. Translating gives CAGSIVLRDSGKIF.

This sequence joins TRBV6-6 and TRBJ1-2, with 8 bases that match TRBD1. Germline V CDR1 and CDR2: MNHNY, SVGAGI (reference sequence). The CDR3 runs 15 residues. With V trimmed by 5 bases and J by 7 bases, 12 bases remained unmatched. The CDR3 loop is CASSLRQGSMVGYTF. The CDR3 bases are TGTGCCAGCAGTCTCCGACAGGGGTCGATGGTTGGCTACACCTTC.